This T cell receptor (beta chain) appears in the sequencing data of a study of spatial heterogeneity in lung cancer. Study context: Follow-up PBMC specimens underwent sequencing when available; their median timing was roughly two years after resection.

Every TCR cDNA molecule bore its own unique molecular identifier. MiXCR was run by TCRdb on the 5' RACE reads, yielding one entry per CDR3 protein. This sample carries 43,000 or so distinct CDR3 sequences, roughly 10% of them seen once, and the ten largest clones take roughly 32%. The time point here: blood at routine non-recurrence follow-up after resection. This clonotype was recorded many times. Germline lookup yields CDR1 SQVTM and CDR2 ANQGSEA. The CDR3 is 13 residues long. V lost 3 bases and J 10 bases, leaving 18 bases between the germline ends. This sequence joins TRBV29-1 and TRBJ1-1; D is perhaps TRBD1 (5 bases). This clonotype was obtained from a male donor with early-stage non-small cell lung cancer. Source: PBMCs, taken at follow-up. CDR3 sequence (DNA): TGCAGCGTTGACCCAGGGTGGGGTTTAGGAGCTTTCTTT. It translates to CSVDPGWGLGAFF.